This passage covers 16 T cell receptor beta chains from one sample sequenced in a study of CD8+ T cells in alopecia areata. In each case, RNA was isolated and then reverse transcribed into cDNA as the sequencing template. Clones were sequenced by immunoSEQ multiplex PCR, and TCRdb holds only the in-frame ones, with some missing. The table lists 170,000 or so clones, 50% to 65% of them singletons, with 11% in the top ten. Indicated treatment: oral pan-JAK inhibitor, 5-10 mg twice daily. The starting material was CD8+ T cells sorted from blood, obtained at week 24, from a patient treated with tofacitinib. The source is a human donor with alopecia areata.

V and J are TRBV27 and TRBJ1-1, with 9 bases matching TRBD1. V trimming: 8 bases; J trimming: 10 bases; junction bases outside the gene matches: 17. This CDR3 has 15 amino acids. From germline, CDR1 is MNHEY and CDR2 SMNVEV (reference sequence). The CDR3 here is CASGSLGQGGSLAFF. The CDR3 DNA is TGTGCCAGCGGTAGTCTGGGACAGGGAGGGTCGTTAGCTTTCTTT.

The chain's CDR3 is CASSLDGGLSYEQYF. The CDR3 DNA reads TGTGCCAGCAGCTTAGATGGGGGGTTGTCTTACGAGCAGTACTTC. The chain employs TRBV11-2 and TRBJ2-7; possibly TRBD2 for D (6 bases). The CDR3 is 15 residues long. From germline, CDR1 is SGHAT and CDR2 FQNNGV. V lost 0 bases, J lost 4 bases, and 13 bases lay in between.

This clone was counted a few times. The chain recombines TRBV27 with TRBJ1-2, with TRBD1 identical over 9 bases. CDR1 MNHEY and CDR2 SMNVEV come from the germline V gene (reference sequence). The CDR3 totals 13 residues. Trimming cost V 10 bases and J 8 bases; bases outside gene matches: 11. CDR3 residues: CATGTGSAGGYTF. The CDR3, as DNA: TGTGCCACCGGGACAGGGAGCGCAGGGGGCTACACCTTC.

This clone was found a few times. The rearrangement joins TRBV7-2 to TRBJ2-4; D is undetermined. The germline V and J ends were trimmed by 4 bases and 0 bases, with 7 bases remaining between them. There are 14 residues in the CDR3. Germline CDR1 and CDR2: SGHTA and FQGNSA. CDR3 loop: CASSSRSAKNIQYF. CDR3 sequence (DNA): TGTGCCAGCAGCTCCCGATCAGCCAAAAACATTCAGTACTTC.

CDR3 in amino acids: CASSLGRTPLHF. The CDR3 bases are TGTGCCAGCAGCTTGGGTAGGACACCCCTCCACTTT. This chain uses TRBV5-6 with TRBJ1-6; D unresolved. There are 12 residues in the CDR3. Trimming stripped 0 bases from V and 11 bases from J, with 6 bases between. The germline CDR1 and CDR2 sequences are SGHDT and YYEEEE. Using reference TRBV5-6 and TRBJ1-6 for the parts outside the CDR3, the full variable domain is DAGVTQSPTHLIKTRGQQVTLRCSPKSGHDTVSWYQQALGQGPQFIFQYYEEEERQRGNFPDRFSGHQFPNYSSELNVNALLLGDSALYLCASSLGRTPLHFGNGTRLTVT.

The chain links TRBV5-6 to TRBJ1-1; D may be TRBD1 (5 bases). Germline V lookup: CDR1 SGHDT, CDR2 YYEEEE. CDR3 size: 15 residues. V lost 4 bases and J lost 4, with 17 bases in between. The CDR3 DNA reads TGTGCCAGCAGCGTCTGGGACCGCAGGTCCACTGAAGCTTTCTTT. This codes for CASSVWDRRSTEAFF.

DNA for the CDR3: TGTGCCAGCAGCGTAGATCGGGCCCTACCTTTGGAGACCCAGTACTTC. Amino acids: CASSVDRALPLETQYF. The gene calls are TRBV9 and TRBJ2-5; D unclear. The V gene lost 0 bases and the J gene lost 5 bases, with 17 bases spanning the gap. Germline CDR1 is SGDLS and CDR2 is YYNGEE. CDR3 length: 16 residues.

This chain joins TRBV4-3 and TRBJ1-5; D unclear. V was cut by 1 base and J by 4 bases, with 5 bases left in between. The CDR3 runs 13 residues. Germline CDR1 is LGHNA and CDR2 is YSLEER. The DNA of the CDR3 is TGCGCCAGCAGCCAAGGTTGGAATCAGCCCCAGCATTTT. The encoded protein is CASSQGWNQPQHF.

As regards this clone: An end of the junction differs from the germline gene, which may be a read error. The V gene is TRBV29-1, the J gene TRBJ2-1, with D hard to call. Germline V CDR1 and CDR2: SQVTM, ANQGSEA. CDR3 length equals 15 residues. The DNA of the CDR3 is TGCAGCGTTCAAGAGGATAAGGAGTCCTACAATGAGCAGTTCTTC. It translates to CSVQEDKESYNEQFF.

J is TRBJ2-2 and V is TRBV30; possible D gene TRBD2, 5 bases. The CDR3 consists of 14 residues. Trimming took off 6 bases at V and 3 bases at J, with 14 bases between the two ends. Germline V gene lookup returns CDR1 GTSNPN and CDR2 SVGIG (reference sequence). The CDR3 nucleotides are TGTGCCTGCCGGTGGCAGAGGGACACCGGGGAGCTGTTTTTT. It encodes CACRWQRDTGELFF. Supplemented by reference TRBV30 and TRBJ2-2, the full variable domain reads SQTIHQWPATLVQPVGSPLSLECTVEGTSNPNLYWYRQAAGRGLQLLFYSVGIGQISSEVPQNLSASRPQDRQFILSSKKLLLSDSGFYLCACRWQRDTGELFFGEGSRLTVL.

The genes are TRBV12-5 and TRBJ2-7, with TRBD2 as a possible D gene (7 bases). This CDR3 contains 14 residues. Looked up from germline, CDR1 is LGHNT and CDR2 is FRNRAP. V lost 1 base to trimming and J lost 2 bases, with 9 bases between them. The CDR3 nucleotides read TGTGCTAGTGGTTTGGGCGGGGGCGCCTACGAGCAGTACTTC. Its protein is CASGLGGGAYEQYF.

V gene TRBV14 combines with J gene TRBJ2-7; tentatively, D is TRBD1 (7 bases). The CDR3 runs to 19 residues. V shed 1 base and J shed 1 base, with 23 bases lying between them. Germline lookup yields CDR1 SGHDN and CDR2 FVKESK. The CDR3 DNA is TGTGCCAGCAGCCAAGCGGAGTCAGGGGGGATTTGGGCTTCCTACGAGCAGTACTTC. Residues: CASSQAESGGIWASYEQYF.

The chain couples TRBV5-1 to TRBJ1-1, with 9 nucleotides matching TRBD1. Trimming took 0 bases from V and 7 from J; bases not matched to a gene: 7. This CDR3 is 15 amino acids long. Per the germline V gene, CDR1 is SGHRS and CDR2 is YFSETQ. This CDR3 is CASSLGDRELDEAFF. The CDR3 DNA follows: TGCGCCAGCAGCTTGGGGGACAGGGAGTTGGATGAAGCTTTCTTT.

The rearrangement links TRBV18 to TRBJ1-4; D is undetermined. Germline loops: CDR1 KGHSH, CDR2 LQKENI. The CDR3 has 16 residues. Trimming shortened V by 3 bases and J by 0 bases, and 11 bases separated the two germline ends. The CDR3 sequence is CASSPRADATNEKLFF. The CDR3 DNA reads TGTGCCAGCTCACCGCGGGCGGATGCAACTAATGAAAAACTGTTTTTT. The full variable domain, its missing parts supplied by reference TRBV18 and TRBJ1-4, is NAGVMQNPRHLVRRRGQEARLRCSPMKGHSHVYWYRQLPEEGLKFMVYLQKENIIDESGMPKERFSAEFPKEGPSILRIQQVVRGDSAAYFCASSPRADATNEKLFFGSGTQLSVL.

The chain combines TRBV6-1 with TRBJ2-4; 7 positions match TRBD2. Looked up from germline, CDR1 is MNHNS and CDR2 is SASEGT. The CDR3 is 14 amino acids. V dropped 3 bases and J dropped 1; count of bases not matched to a gene: 0. CDR3 loop: CASSEGGAKNIQYF. The CDR3 DNA sequence: TGTGCCAGCAGTGAGGGGGGGGCCAAAAACATTCAGTACTTC.

V and J are TRBV5-1 and TRBJ1-5; D is ambiguous. The CDR3 runs 13 residues. V gave up 0 bases and J gave up 9 bases, with 10 bases separating them. The germline V gene encodes CDR1 SGHRS and CDR2 YFSETQ. As DNA, the CDR3 is TGCGCCAGCAGCTTGGCCGGTGGTTCGCCCCAGCATTTT. This sequence encodes CASSLAGGSPQHF. Full variable domain (missing parts from reference TRBV5-1 and TRBJ1-5): KAGVTQTPRYLIKTRGQQVTLSCSPISGHRSVSWYQQTPGQGLQFLFEYFSETQRNKGNFPGRFSGRQFSNSRSEMNVSTLELGDSALYLCASSLAGGSPQHFGDGTRLSIL.